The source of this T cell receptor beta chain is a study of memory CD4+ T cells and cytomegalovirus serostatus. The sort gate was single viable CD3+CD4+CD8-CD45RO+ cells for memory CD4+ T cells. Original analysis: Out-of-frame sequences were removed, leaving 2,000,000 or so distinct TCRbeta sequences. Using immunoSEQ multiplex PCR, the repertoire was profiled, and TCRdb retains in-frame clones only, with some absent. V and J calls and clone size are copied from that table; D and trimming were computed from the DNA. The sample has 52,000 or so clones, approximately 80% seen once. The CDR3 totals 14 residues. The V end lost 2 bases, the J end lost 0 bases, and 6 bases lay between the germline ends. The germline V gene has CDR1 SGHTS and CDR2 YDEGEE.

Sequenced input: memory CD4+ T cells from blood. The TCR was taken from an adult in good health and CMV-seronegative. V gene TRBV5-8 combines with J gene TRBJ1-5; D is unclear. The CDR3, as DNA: TGTGCCAGCAGCTTACACGATAGCAATCAGCCCCAGCATTTT. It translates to CASSLHDSNQPQHF.